Here is one T cell receptor (beta chain) with its context. Its target is unknown. V lost 9 bases to trimming and J lost 2 bases, with 11 bases between them. From germline, CDR1 is LNHDA and CDR2 SQIVND (reference sequence). This CDR3 spans 13 amino acids. The sample is drawn from a study of T cell responses to AZD1222 COVID-19 vaccine. Broader study findings: Nearly half of spike-specific TCRs reportedly go after variant regions that carry no mutations.

Measured with immunoSEQ multiplex PCR; TCRdb has only the in-frame clones, and not every one. The data hold 100,000 to 150,000 clones, with around 89% observed a single time. The rearrangement joins TRBV19 to TRBJ1-3; D unclear. The specimen comprised peripheral blood, sampled on day 0 of MenACWY control vaccination. The source is an adult in good health. The CDR3 DNA follows: TGTGCCAGCCGGCGGGCGCCTGGAAACACCATATATTTT. Encoded protein: CASRRAPGNTIYF.